This T cell receptor beta chain was sequenced for a study of CD8 T cells in ankylosing spondylitis. Broader study findings: Seemingly distinctive of ankylosing spondylitis blood was a TCR beta motif formed by eight highly homologous variants.

V was clipped by 4 bases and J by 1 base; unmatched bases: 7. This CDR3 comprises 16 residues. CDR1 is KGHDR and CDR2 is SFDVKD in the germline V gene. MiXCR was run by TCRdb on the 5' RACE reads, yielding one entry per CDR3 protein. The sample lists 390,000 or so distinct CDR3 sequences, about 22% occurring once. This clonotype was seen a handful of times. As yet, its antigen is unknown. The sequence came from a male donor with ankylosing spondylitis. V gene TRBV24-1 combines with J gene TRBJ2-3, with 7 bases matching TRBD1. Sequenced: blood, either unsorted or a sorted T cell fraction (not recorded which). In nucleotides, the CDR3 is TGTGCCACCAGTGAGCCAAACAGGGGCGGCACAGATACGCAGTATTTT. Protein sequence: CATSEPNRGGTDTQYF.